In this sample, the clone carrying this T cell receptor beta chain turned up once. Its matching antigen is unknown. The data were taken from a study of T and B cells in COVID-19 patients. Looking at the study overall: Recovered patients mostly had mild to moderate COVID-19 managed as outpatients. Critical illness requiring mechanical ventilation or extracorporeal membrane oxygenation affected about 60% of the roughly 20 active-infection patients. The recovered cohort's median age was 34 years, versus approximately 73 years in active infection.

The V and J ends lost 1 base and 11 bases respectively, with 14 bases between them. There are 13 residues in the CDR3. Germline values: CDR1 SGHTA, CDR2 FQGNSA. Overall study findings and caveats: Patients with COVID-19 reportedly showed strongly skewed T cell receptor beta variable and joining gene usage.

TRB rearrangements were amplified by multiplex PCR with BIOMED2 TRB-A/B primers. TCRdb used MiXCR to reprocess the multiplex PCR reads, holding one entry per CDR3 protein. The sample has about 5,000 distinct CDR3 sequences, about a fifth seen once. Blood genomic DNA input for TRB amplification was roughly 250-500 ng. The chain uses TRBV7-2 and TRBJ1-1, with D unclear. Sequencing was carried out using blood. The TCR was taken from a human donor with active COVID-19. Here the CDR3 reads CASSLVRGDVAFF. In nucleotides, the CDR3 is TGTGCCAGCAGCTTAGTTCGGGGTGACGTGGCTTTCTTT.